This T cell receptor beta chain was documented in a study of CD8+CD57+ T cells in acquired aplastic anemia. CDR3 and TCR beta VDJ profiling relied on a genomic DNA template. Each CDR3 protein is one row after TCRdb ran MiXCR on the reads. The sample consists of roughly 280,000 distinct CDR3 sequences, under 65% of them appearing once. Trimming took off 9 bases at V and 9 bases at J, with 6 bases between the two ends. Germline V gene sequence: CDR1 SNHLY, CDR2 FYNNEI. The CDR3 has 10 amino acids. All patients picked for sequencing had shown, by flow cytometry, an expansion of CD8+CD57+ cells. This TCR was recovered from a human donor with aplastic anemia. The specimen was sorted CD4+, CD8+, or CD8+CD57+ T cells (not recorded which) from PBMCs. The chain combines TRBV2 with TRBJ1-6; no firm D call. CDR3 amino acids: CARIFSPLHF. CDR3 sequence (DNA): TGTGCCAGAATATTTTCACCCCTCCACTTT.